A selection of T cell receptor beta chains follows, all from one sample in a study of blood T cell repertoires in COVID-19. TCRdb keeps only in-frame clones here, not all; method: immunoSEQ multiplex PCR. The sample shows roughly 200,000 clones, about 86% of them seen only once. The specimen sequenced was peripheral blood. These receptors were collected from a man aged 35 to 55 with active or convalescent COVID-19. CDR3s include the opening cysteine and the closing phenylalanine or tryptophan. A clone size is listed for some rows: how often the clone was seen (once, few, many), or a class if it is expanded.

abundance: -
len: 15
v_gene: TRBV3-1/TRBV3-2
CDR3aa: CASSRTLANQETQYF

abundance: -
len: 14
v_gene: TRBV6-1
CDR3aa: CASSEAGRVGGYTF

abundance: -
len: 15
v_gene: TRBV5-4
CDR3aa: CASSLRTGFNQPQHF

abundance: -
len: 11
v_gene: TRBV30
CDR3aa: CAWSVGGEQYF

abundance: few
len: 11
v_gene: TRBV5-4
CDR3aa: CASSFRGEQFF

abundance: -
len: 20
v_gene: TRBV4-1
CDR3aa: CASSQWGSGTVLLAKNIQYF

abundance: -
len: 13
v_gene: TRBV28
CDR3aa: CASSLHTGGEAFF

abundance: -
len: 15
v_gene: TRBV5-1
CDR3aa: CASSQSSGSGGELFF

abundance: -
len: 15
v_gene: TRBV9
CDR3aa: CASSVGGASNQPQHF

abundance: -
len: 17
v_gene: TRBV30
CDR3aa: CAWSVELAETGFYEQYF

abundance: -
len: 14
v_gene: TRBV15
CDR3aa: CATSTPAGFQPQHF

abundance: -
len: 16
v_gene: TRBV4-1
CDR3aa: CASSSPTGGGDYGYTF

abundance: -
len: 15
v_gene: TRBV30
CDR3aa: CAWNTGPTGNTEAFF

abundance: -
len: 14
v_gene: TRBV5-6
CDR3aa: CASSVGTLLYEQYF

abundance: -
len: 13
v_gene: TRBV10-3
CDR3aa: CAIAPGQGSSAFF

abundance: -
len: 20
v_gene: TRBV19
CDR3aa: CASSATGPGGIFSGANVLTF

abundance: -
len: 16
v_gene: TRBV6-5
CDR3aa: CASSYSPGQGNYGYTF

abundance: -
len: 14
v_gene: TRBV6-6
CDR3aa: CAGSTASSSNGYTF

abundance: once
len: 16
v_gene: TRBV5-5
CDR3aa: CASSSSTDPNTGELFF

abundance: -
len: 17
v_gene: TRBV25-1
CDR3aa: CASSEYPPTGGRLEQYF

abundance: -
len: 16
v_gene: TRBV2
CDR3aa: CASSEIMGGDSQPQHF

abundance: -
len: 18
v_gene: TRBV4-1
CDR3aa: CASSQDPLWRANTGELFF

abundance: -
len: 15
v_gene: TRBV9
CDR3aa: CASSVEKGANYGYTF

abundance: -
len: 15
v_gene: TRBV4-2
CDR3aa: CASSHGREQNTEAFF

abundance: once
len: 16
v_gene: TRBV5-1
CDR3aa: CASRVTSGSGTGELFF

abundance: -
len: 14
v_gene: TRBV6-5
CDR3aa: CASSSTGYNEKLFF

abundance: -
len: 16
v_gene: TRBV6-4
CDR3aa: CASSAGTLRPNTEAFF

abundance: -
len: 13
v_gene: TRBV6-5
CDR3aa: CASSVVWDRGAVF

abundance: -
len: 13
v_gene: TRBV6-5
CDR3aa: CASSFGFSYEQYF

abundance: -
len: 15
v_gene: TRBV6-5
CDR3aa: CASSYSRGGPDTQYF

abundance: -
len: 15
v_gene: TRBV4-2
CDR3aa: CASSQELAGGYTQYF

abundance: -
len: 16
v_gene: TRBV18
CDR3aa: CASSPRLALVYDEQYF